The clone carrying this T cell receptor beta chain was seen repeatedly, ten times or more. The data were obtained in a study of CD8 T cells in ankylosing spondylitis. The CDR3 length is 11 residues. Looked up from germline, CDR1 is MNHNY and CDR2 is SVGAGI (reference sequence). V was pared by 4 bases and J by 5 bases, with 5 bases between. TCRdb reanalysed the 5' RACE reads using MiXCR and keeps one entry per CDR3 protein. The repertoire consists of 200,000 to 250,000 distinct CDR3 sequences, with around 10% occurring once and the leading ten covering 6% to 8%. The sequencing input was blood, either unsorted or a sorted T cell fraction (not recorded which). This TCR derives from a male donor with ankylosing spondylitis or in good health (not recorded which). The chain employs TRBV6-6 and TRBJ2-5; unclear D gene. The DNA for the CDR3 is TGTGCCAGCAGTTCAGGCGAGACCCAGTACTTC. This encodes CASSSGETQYF.